Below, 7 T cell receptor beta chains from the same sample are listed, as sequenced in a study of PD-1 blockade in classical Hodgkin lymphoma. Generated by immunoSEQ multiplex PCR, the TCRdb table keeps only in-frame clones and is missing some. This table holds under 95,000 clones, 80% to 95% found once. Brentuximab vedotin exposure varied among the patients, all of whom had relapsed after autologous stem cell transplantation. This specimen consisted of peripheral blood mononuclear cells (PBMCs), obtained before the second cycle of nivolumab. Receptors were obtained from a human donor with classical Hodgkin lymphoma.

This chain uses TRBV7-2 with TRBJ2-7, with 7 bases fitting TRBD2. This CDR3 comprises 17 residues. Germline V gene data show CDR1 as SGHTA and CDR2 as FQGNSA. With V trimmed by 4 bases and J by 0 bases, 12 bases remained unmatched. The chain's CDR3 is CASSSEIGGGISYEQYF. The CDR3 DNA sequence: TGTGCCAGCAGCTCGGAGATTGGGGGAGGGATCTCCTACGAGCAGTACTTC.

This clone was observed once. This chain links TRBV9 with TRBJ2-5; TRBD2 aligns across 12 bases. The CDR3 is made up of 15 amino acids. V shed 0 bases, J shed 5 bases, and the junction held 2 bases outside the gene matches. Germline lookup yields CDR1 SGDLS and CDR2 YYNGEE. CDR3 in amino acids: CASSVASGRAETQYF. The CDR3 nucleotides read TGTGCCAGCAGCGTAGCTAGCGGGAGGGCGGAGACCCAGTACTTC.

The chain combines TRBV11-2 with TRBJ1-5, with 8 nucleotides matching TRBD1. Germline CDR1 reads SGHAT; CDR2 reads FQNNGV. Losses at the gene ends were 2 bases for V and 7 bases for J; bases not matched to a gene: 7. The CDR3 covers 15 residues. The CDR3 nucleotides read TGTGCCAGCAGCTTAACTCCGACAGGGGCCCAGCCCCAGCATTTT. It yields the protein CASSLTPTGAQPQHF.

This clone has more than one count but fewer than ten. The V and J genes are TRBV4-2 and TRBJ2-1, with 8 nucleotides matching TRBD1. Germline V gene data show CDR1 as LGHNA and CDR2 as YNFKEQ. The CDR3 covers 14 residues. V was pared by 4 bases and J by 8 bases, with 7 bases of the junction left unmatched. CDR3 sequence reads: CASSPPDREDEQFF. Written as DNA, the CDR3 is TGTGCCAGCAGCCCTCCGGACAGGGAGGATGAGCAGTTCTTC.

The chain employs TRBV21-1 and TRBJ2-1; TRBD2, the table's D call, was not compared with the DNA. TRBV21-1 is a documented pseudogene. The CDR3 consists of 18 residues. The CDR3 DNA follows: TGTGCCAGCAGCTTTCACTTAGGGACTAGCGACTCCTACAATGAGCAGTTCTTC. Translated: CASSFHLGTSDSYNEQFF.

The V call is TRBV27, the J call TRBJ1-3; D might be TRBD1 (5 bases). Trimming removed 5 bases from V and 4 bases from J, with 12 bases in between. Germline-derived CDR1 and CDR2 are MNHEY and SMNVEV (reference sequence). There are 14 residues in the CDR3. CDR3 amino acids: CASSRGGPGNTIYF. As DNA, the CDR3 is TGTGCCAGCAGTCGTGGGGGTCCGGGAAACACCATATATTTT.

The rearrangement links TRBV14 to TRBJ2-3, with TRBD1 matching over 9 bases. V lost 5 bases, J lost 3 bases, and 3 bases stayed unmatched. CDR3 length: 14 residues. The germline V gene has CDR1 SGHDN and CDR2 FVKESK. The CDR3 region is CASSDRGSTDTQYF. Here the CDR3 DNA reads TGTGCCAGCAGCGACAGGGGGTCGACAGATACGCAGTATTTT.